Presented here are 23 T cell receptor beta chains from one specimen sequenced in a study of blood T cell repertoires in COVID-19. TCRdb's table, derived via immunoSEQ multiplex PCR, lists solely in-frame clones and lacks some. The profile shows about 70,000 clones, around 80% of them singletons. Sequencing was performed on peripheral blood. These receptor sequences come from a man aged 65-85 years who had recovered from COVID-19.

V is TRBV11-2 and J is TRBJ2-1, with TRBD2 identical over 14 bases. Per the germline V gene, CDR1 is SGHAT and CDR2 is FQNNGV. Unmatched junction bases numbered 2, after V lost 5 bases and J lost 5 bases. There are 15 residues in the CDR3. CDR3 in amino acids: CASSRGLAGDNEQFF. CDR3 bases: TGTGCCAGCAGCCGGGGACTAGCGGGAGACAATGAGCAGTTCTTC.

The V call is TRBV2, the J call TRBJ1-1; 7 bases fit TRBD1. V shed 5 bases, J shed 8 bases, and the junction held 2 bases outside the gene matches. CDR3 length equals 11 residues. Germline assignment: CDR1 SNHLY and CDR2 FYNNEI. The CDR3 here is CASSPRGEAFF. CDR3 nucleotide sequence: TGTGCCAGCAGTCCCAGGGGGGAAGCTTTCTTT. Full variable domain (missing parts from reference TRBV2 and TRBJ1-1): EPEVTQTPSHQVTQMGQEVILRCVPISNHLYFYWYRQILGQKVEFLVSFYNNEISEKSEIFDDQFSVERPDGSNFTLKIRSTKLEDSAMYFCASSPRGEAFFGQGTRLTVV.

The genes are TRBV18 and TRBJ1-1; D perhaps matches TRBD1 (6 bases). V lost 0 bases and J lost 4, with 15 bases in between. The CDR3 is 16 residues long. Germline loops: CDR1 KGHSH, CDR2 LQKENI. DNA for the CDR3: TGTGCCAGCTCACCACCGATGGGGGGGACAAGCACTGAAGCTTTCTTT. Amino acid sequence: CASSPPMGGTSTEAFF. Full variable domain (remainder filled in from reference TRBV18 and TRBJ1-1): NAGVMQNPRHLVRRRGQEARLRCSPMKGHSHVYWYRQLPEEGLKFMVYLQKENIIDESGMPKERFSAEFPKEGPSILRIQQVVRGDSAAYFCASSPPMGGTSTEAFFGQGTRLTVV.

This sequence joins TRBV7-2 and TRBJ2-5; TRBD1 agrees at 9 bases. The CDR3 has 15 amino acids. CDR1 is SGHTA and CDR2 is FQGNSA in the germline V gene. J was trimmed by 14 bases and V by 5 bases; bases with no gene match: 18. This CDR3 reads CASSPRAGQGSILYF. CDR3 bases: TGTGCCAGCAGCCCCAGGGCGGGACAGGGTTCCATATTATACTTC.

CDR3 sequence: CASSHYTRGVSYNEQFF. The CDR3 DNA reads TGTGCCAGCAGCCATTACACGCGGGGGGTTTCCTACAATGAGCAGTTCTTC. The chain recombines TRBV3-1 (or the pseudogene TRBV3-2) with TRBJ2-1; 8 bases align to TRBD2. CDR3 length: 17 residues. V was clipped by 3 bases and J by 1 base; unmatched bases: 8. CDR1 is LGHDT and CDR2 is YNNKEL in the germline V gene (reference sequence).

The J gene is TRBJ2-3, the V gene TRBV2; 13 bases are a match to TRBD2. This CDR3 comprises 16 residues. Trimming cost V 4 bases and J 4 bases; bases outside gene matches: 5. Germline values: CDR1 SNHLY, CDR2 FYNNEI. The CDR3 DNA reads as TGTGCCAGCAGTGCAACTAGCGGGAGGGTGCCAGATACGCAGTATTTT. Protein: CASSATSGRVPDTQYF.

This sequence joins TRBV11-2 and TRBJ1-1; unclear D gene. The CDR3 extends over 12 amino acids. Germline loops: CDR1 SGHAT, CDR2 FQNNGV. The germline V and J ends were trimmed by 1 base and 5 bases, with 5 bases remaining between them. The CDR3 region is CASSLAVTEAFF. The CDR3 DNA follows: TGTGCCAGCAGCTTAGCGGTTACTGAAGCTTTCTTT.

This clone was counted only a few times. The V gene is TRBV5-1, the J gene TRBJ2-1, with TRBD2 identical over 12 bases. Germline CDR1 reads SGHRS; CDR2 reads YFSETQ. This CDR3 has 19 amino acids. J lost 5 bases, V lost 2 bases, and 14 bases had no gene match. In DNA, the CDR3 is TGCGCCAGCAGCTTTACACTAGCGGGGGGCCTCTTGACTCACAATGAGCAGTTCTTC. Amino acid sequence: CASSFTLAGGLLTHNEQFF.

The chain combines TRBV5-8 with TRBJ2-7, with TRBD1 matching 9 bases. Per germline, CDR1 SGHTS and CDR2 YDEGEE. V shed 4 bases and J 12 bases; nucleotides not matched to a gene: 5. The CDR3 consists of 11 residues. The CDR3 loop is CASSRDRVPYF. The CDR3, as DNA: TGTGCCAGCAGCCGGGACAGGGTTCCGTACTTC.

This chain links TRBV29-1 with TRBJ2-1; TRBD2 might be the D (6 bases). Germline CDR1 and CDR2: SQVTM and ANQGSEA. The CDR3 runs 11 residues. Trimming removed 6 bases at V and 8 bases at J, with 11 bases between. The DNA for the CDR3 is TGCAGCGTCCTGACTAGTTATGAGCAGTTCTTC. Its translation is CSVLTSYEQFF.

J is TRBJ1-2 and V is TRBV28, with 11 bases fitting TRBD1. Germline trimming cut 9 bases from V and 3 bases from J; bases unmatched to any gene: 18. The CDR3 is 18 amino acids. CDR1 MDHEN and CDR2 SYDVKM come from the germline V gene. The CDR3 spells CASKNPGTGGGDYYGYTF. The CDR3 nucleotides are TGTGCCAGTAAAAACCCCGGGACAGGGGGTGGGGACTACTATGGCTACACCTTC.

This clone showed up just a few times. The CDR3 protein is CASSQAGGNYEQYF. The CDR3 bases are TGCGCCAGCAGCCAAGCCGGAGGGAACTACGAGCAGTACTTC. J is TRBJ2-7 and V is TRBV4-3; D is perhaps TRBD2 (6 bases). CDR1 is LGHNA, CDR2 YSLEER, per germline. The CDR3 loop spans 14 amino acids. V shed 1 base and J shed 3 bases, with 10 bases lying between them.

The chain has TRBV6-5 and TRBJ1-1; 9 nucleotides agree with TRBD1. The CDR3 contains 14 residues. The germline V gene has CDR1 MNHEY and CDR2 SVGAGI. V trimming: 6 bases; J trimming: 4 bases; junction bases outside the gene matches: 6. CDR3 loop: CASSLDRGFTEAFF. For the CDR3, the DNA is TGTGCCAGCAGCCTCGACAGGGGGTTCACTGAAGCTTTCTTT.

The chain joins TRBV10-3 to TRBJ2-5, with a weak D call TRBD2 (5 bases). Germline lookup yields CDR1 ENHRY and CDR2 SYGVKD. The ends were cut back, 4 bases at V and 4 bases at J, with 16 bases in the middle. This CDR3 spans 15 amino acids. The CDR3 loop is CAISVGSGDGETQYF. CDR3 nucleotide sequence: TGTGCCATCAGTGTCGGCTCCGGGGATGGAGAGACCCAGTACTTC.

The CDR3 here is CASSQDSEAFF. CDR3 nucleotide sequence: TGTGCCAGCAGCCAAGACAGTGAAGCTTTCTTT. The rearrangement uses TRBV7-2 and TRBJ1-1; D possibly corresponds to TRBD1 (5 bases). The V gene's germline CDR1 is SGHTA and CDR2 FQGNSA. The V end lost 5 bases, the J end lost 7 bases, and 8 bases lay between the germline ends. The CDR3 has 11 residues. The entire variable domain, with the rest obtained from reference TRBV7-2 and TRBJ1-1, is as follows: GAGVSQSPSNKVTEKGKDVELRCDPISGHTALYWYRQSLGQGLEFLIYFQGNSAPDKSGLPSDRFSAERTGGSVSTLTIQRTQQEDSAVYLCASSQDSEAFFGQGTRLTVV.

The chain has TRBV19 and TRBJ2-1, with 7 bases identical to TRBD2. The junction had 6 bases not matched to a gene; V was cut back by 4 bases and J by 0 bases. The CDR3 is 16 residues long. The germline CDR1 and CDR2 sequences are LNHDA and SQIVND (reference sequence). The CDR3 here is CASSTGRGYSYNEQFF. In DNA, the CDR3 is TGTGCCAGTAGTACCGGGCGGGGGTACTCCTACAATGAGCAGTTCTTC.

The chain carries TRBV24-1 and TRBJ1-1; D unresolved. V was pared by 2 bases and J by 8 bases, with 8 bases between. This CDR3 is built from 12 residues. CDR1 is KGHDR, CDR2 SFDVKD, per germline. For the CDR3, the DNA is TGTGCCACCAGTGATTCCAACAGAGAAGCTTTCTTT. Its translation: CATSDSNREAFF.

The genes are TRBV4-2 and TRBJ1-2, with D possibly TRBD1 on 5 matching bases. Trimming removed 1 base at V and 5 bases at J, with 11 bases between. The CDR3 covers 14 residues. The germline V gene has CDR1 LGHNA and CDR2 YNFKEQ. The CDR3 nucleotides read TGTGCCAGCAGCCAAGTCGGAGGGGAGTATGGCTACACCTTC. Protein: CASSQVGGEYGYTF.

The CDR3 DNA reads TGTGCCTGGGACTCTGGGACAGCCGAAGCTTTCTTT. The encoded protein is CAWDSGTAEAFF. The chain carries TRBV30 and TRBJ1-1, with 7 nucleotides matching TRBD1. CDR1 GTSNPN and CDR2 SVGIG come from the germline V gene (reference sequence). The CDR3 spans 12 residues. V trimming: 5 bases; J trimming: 8 bases; junction bases outside the gene matches: 8. The complete variable domain, with remaining parts taken from reference TRBV30 and TRBJ1-1, reads SQTIHQWPATLVQPVGSPLSLECTVEGTSNPNLYWYRQAAGRGLQLLFYSVGIGQISSEVPQNLSASRPQDRQFILSSKKLLLSDSGFYLCAWDSGTAEAFFGQGTRLTVV.

V and J are TRBV30 and TRBJ1-5, with a possible D match to TRBD1 (6 bases). This CDR3 spans 14 amino acids. Trimming removed 0 bases from V and 7 bases from J, with 13 bases in between. The germline V gene encodes CDR1 GTSNPN and CDR2 SVGIG (reference sequence). CDR3 protein: CAWSVGQFDQPQHF. In DNA, the CDR3 is TGTGCCTGGAGTGTGGGACAATTTGACCAGCCCCAGCATTTT. Based on the CDR3 plus reference TRBV30 and TRBJ1-5, the full variable domain is SQTIHQWPATLVQPVGSPLSLECTVEGTSNPNLYWYRQAAGRGLQLLFYSVGIGQISSEVPQNLSASRPQDRQFILSSKKLLLSDSGFYLCAWSVGQFDQPQHFGDGTRLSIL.

The V gene is TRBV18, the J gene TRBJ2-7; D is perhaps TRBD2 (6 bases). Trimming cost V 2 bases and J 0 bases, with 14 bases left between them. CDR3 length: 16 amino acids. Looked up from germline, CDR1 is KGHSH and CDR2 is LQKENI. CDR3 region: CASSPEGGGSSYEQYF. As DNA, the CDR3 is TGTGCCAGCTCACCAGAGGGTGGGGGGAGCTCCTACGAGCAGTACTTC.

This rearrangement joins TRBV5-8 to TRBJ1-1; no clear D. CDR3 length equals 15 residues. The germline CDR1 and CDR2 sequences are SGHTS and YDEGEE. Trimming removed 3 bases from V and 0 bases from J, with 12 bases in between. CDR3 loop: CASSSGVFLNTEAFF. The CDR3 DNA follows: TGTGCCAGCAGCTCGGGAGTCTTCTTGAACACTGAAGCTTTCTTT.

This chain uses TRBV6-1 with TRBJ2-2, with D tentatively TRBD2 (5 bases). Germline-derived CDR1 and CDR2 are MNHNS and SASEGT. The CDR3 length is 14 residues. The V end was cut by 1 base, the J end by 3 bases, with 6 bases between. CDR3 sequence (DNA): TGTGCCAGCAGTGAAGGGACTTACACCGGGGAGCTGTTTTTT. As protein: CASSEGTYTGELFF.